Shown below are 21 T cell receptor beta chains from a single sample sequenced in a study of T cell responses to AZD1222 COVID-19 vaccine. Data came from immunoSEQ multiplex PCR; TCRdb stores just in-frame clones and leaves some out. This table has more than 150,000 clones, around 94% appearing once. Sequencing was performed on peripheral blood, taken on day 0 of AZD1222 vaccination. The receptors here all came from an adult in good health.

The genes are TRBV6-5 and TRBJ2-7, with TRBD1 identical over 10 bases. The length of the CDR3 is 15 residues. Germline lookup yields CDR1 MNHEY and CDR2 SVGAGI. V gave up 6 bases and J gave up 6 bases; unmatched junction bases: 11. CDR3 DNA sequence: TGTGCCAGCAGCCGTCTACCGGGACAGGGGAGCGAGCAGTACTTC. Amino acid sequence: CASSRLPGQGSEQYF.

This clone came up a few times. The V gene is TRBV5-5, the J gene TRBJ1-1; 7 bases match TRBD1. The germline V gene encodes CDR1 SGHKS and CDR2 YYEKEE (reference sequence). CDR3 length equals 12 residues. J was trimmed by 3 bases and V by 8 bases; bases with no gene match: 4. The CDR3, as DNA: TGTGCCAGGACAGGGTGGGACACTGAAGCTTTCTTT. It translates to CARTGWDTEAFF.

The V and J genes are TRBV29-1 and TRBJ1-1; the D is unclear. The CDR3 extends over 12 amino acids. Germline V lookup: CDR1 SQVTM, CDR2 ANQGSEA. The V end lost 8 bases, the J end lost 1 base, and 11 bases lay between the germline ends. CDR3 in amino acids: CSSQFGNTEAFF. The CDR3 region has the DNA TGCAGCTCCCAATTTGGGAACACTGAAGCTTTCTTT.

Written as DNA, the CDR3 is TGCGCCAGCAGCTTGGTAAGGGCTAGCATGTCCTACAATGAGCAGTTCTTC. This codes for CASSLVRASMSYNEQFF. The chain links TRBV5-1 to TRBJ2-1, with a possible D match to TRBD2 (5 bases). The CDR3 is 17 amino acids. V was shortened by 0 bases and J by 1 base, with 14 bases between the two germline ends. The germline CDR1 and CDR2 sequences are SGHRS and YFSETQ.

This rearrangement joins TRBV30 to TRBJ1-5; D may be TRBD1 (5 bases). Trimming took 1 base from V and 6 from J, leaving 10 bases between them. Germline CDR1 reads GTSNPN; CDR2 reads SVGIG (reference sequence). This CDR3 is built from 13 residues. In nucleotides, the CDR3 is TGTGCCTGGAGTGCAGGGCTAGGTCAGCCCCAGCATTTT. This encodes CAWSAGLGQPQHF.

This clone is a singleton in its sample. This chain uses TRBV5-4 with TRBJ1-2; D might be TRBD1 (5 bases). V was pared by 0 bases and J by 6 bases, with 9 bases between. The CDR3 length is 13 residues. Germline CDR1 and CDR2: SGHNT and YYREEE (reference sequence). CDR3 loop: CASSLAQGDGYTF. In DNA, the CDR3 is TGTGCCAGCAGCTTGGCGCAGGGAGATGGCTACACCTTC.

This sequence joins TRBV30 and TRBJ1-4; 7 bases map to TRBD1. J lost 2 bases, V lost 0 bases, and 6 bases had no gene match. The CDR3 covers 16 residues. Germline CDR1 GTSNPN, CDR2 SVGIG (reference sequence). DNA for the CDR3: TGTGCCTGGAGTGTCTACAGGGGCGGCACTAATGAAAAACTGTTTTTT. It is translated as CAWSVYRGGTNEKLFF.

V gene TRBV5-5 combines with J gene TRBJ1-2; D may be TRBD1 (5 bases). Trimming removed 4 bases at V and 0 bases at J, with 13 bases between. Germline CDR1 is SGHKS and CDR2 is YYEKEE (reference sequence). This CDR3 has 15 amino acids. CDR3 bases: TGTGCCAGCAGCCGGGGCGTGGGGGCTAACTATGGCTACACCTTC. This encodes CASSRGVGANYGYTF. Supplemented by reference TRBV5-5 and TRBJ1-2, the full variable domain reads DAGVTQSPTHLIKTRGQQVTLRCSPISGHKSVSWYQQVLGQGPQFIFQYYEKEERGRGNFPDRFSARQFPNYSSELNVNALLLGDSALYLCASSRGVGANYGYTFGSGTRLTVV.

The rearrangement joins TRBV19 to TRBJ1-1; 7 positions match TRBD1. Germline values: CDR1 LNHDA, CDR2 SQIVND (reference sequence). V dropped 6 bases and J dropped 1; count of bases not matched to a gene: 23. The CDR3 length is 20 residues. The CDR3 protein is CASRGGRGGKINKGNTEAFF. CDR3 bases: TGTGCCAGTAGAGGGGGCCGCGGTGGGAAGATTAACAAGGGGAACACTGAAGCTTTCTTT.

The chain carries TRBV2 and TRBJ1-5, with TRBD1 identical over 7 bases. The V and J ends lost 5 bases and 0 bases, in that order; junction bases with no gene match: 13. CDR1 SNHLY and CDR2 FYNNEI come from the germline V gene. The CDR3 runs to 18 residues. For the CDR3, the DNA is TGTGCCAGCAGTACATACAGGGGCCGGGTCGGTAGCAATCAGCCCCAGCATTTT. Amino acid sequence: CASSTYRGRVGSNQPQHF.

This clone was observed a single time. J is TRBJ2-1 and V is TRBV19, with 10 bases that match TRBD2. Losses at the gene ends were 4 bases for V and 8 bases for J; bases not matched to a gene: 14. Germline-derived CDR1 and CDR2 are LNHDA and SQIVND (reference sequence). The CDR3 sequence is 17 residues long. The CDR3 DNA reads TGTGCCAGTAGTACCCTCCTAGCGGGAGCAGGGTACTATGAGCAGTTCTTC. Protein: CASSTLLAGAGYYEQFF.

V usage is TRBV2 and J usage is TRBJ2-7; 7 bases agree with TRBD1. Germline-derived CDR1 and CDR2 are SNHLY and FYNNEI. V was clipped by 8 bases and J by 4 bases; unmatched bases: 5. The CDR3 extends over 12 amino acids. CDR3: CASGTDYYEQYF. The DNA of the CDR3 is TGTGCCAGCGGGACAGACTATTACGAGCAGTACTTC.

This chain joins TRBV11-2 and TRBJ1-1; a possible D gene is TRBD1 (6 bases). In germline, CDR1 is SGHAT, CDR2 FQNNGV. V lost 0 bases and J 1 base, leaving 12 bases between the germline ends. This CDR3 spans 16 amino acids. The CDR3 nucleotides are TGTGCCAGCAGCTTAGATCCAGGGACACCGAACACTGAAGCTTTCTTT. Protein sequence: CASSLDPGTPNTEAFF.

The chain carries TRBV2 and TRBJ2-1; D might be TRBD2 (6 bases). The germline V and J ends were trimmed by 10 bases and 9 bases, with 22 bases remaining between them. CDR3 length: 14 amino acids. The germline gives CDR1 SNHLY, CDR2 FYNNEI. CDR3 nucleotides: TGTGCCACCACAGGTCCGGGACGGAGGGGTGAGCAGTTCTTC. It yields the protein CATTGPGRRGEQFF. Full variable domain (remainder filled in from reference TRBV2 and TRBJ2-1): EPEVTQTPSHQVTQMGQEVILRCVPISNHLYFYWYRQILGQKVEFLVSFYNNEISEKSEIFDDQFSVERPDGSNFTLKIRSTKLEDSAMYFCATTGPGRRGEQFFGPGTRLTVL.

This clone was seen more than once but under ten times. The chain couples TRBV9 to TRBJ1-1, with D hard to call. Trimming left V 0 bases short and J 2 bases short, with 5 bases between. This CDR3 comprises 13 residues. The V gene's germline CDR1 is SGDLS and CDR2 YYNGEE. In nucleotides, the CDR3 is TGTGCCAGCAGCGTAGTCCATAACACTGAAGCTTTCTTT. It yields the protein CASSVVHNTEAFF.

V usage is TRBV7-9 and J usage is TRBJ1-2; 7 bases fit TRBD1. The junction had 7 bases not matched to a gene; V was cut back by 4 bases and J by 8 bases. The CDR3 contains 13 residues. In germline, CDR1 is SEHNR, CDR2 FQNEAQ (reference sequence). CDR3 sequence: CASSSTGNGGYTF. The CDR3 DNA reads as TGTGCCAGCAGCTCGACAGGGAACGGCGGCTACACCTTC.

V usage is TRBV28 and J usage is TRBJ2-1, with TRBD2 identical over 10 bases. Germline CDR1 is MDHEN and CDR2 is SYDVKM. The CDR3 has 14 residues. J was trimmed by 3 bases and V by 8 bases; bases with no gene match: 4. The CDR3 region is CASQREGRYNEQFF. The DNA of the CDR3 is TGTGCCAGCCAGCGGGAGGGCCGCTACAATGAGCAGTTCTTC. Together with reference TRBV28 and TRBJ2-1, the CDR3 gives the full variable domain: DVKVTQSSRYLVKRTGEKVFLECVQDMDHENMFWYRQDPGLGLRLIYFSYDVKMKEKGDIPEGYSVSREKKERFSLILESASTNQTSMYLCASQREGRYNEQFFGPGTRLTVL.

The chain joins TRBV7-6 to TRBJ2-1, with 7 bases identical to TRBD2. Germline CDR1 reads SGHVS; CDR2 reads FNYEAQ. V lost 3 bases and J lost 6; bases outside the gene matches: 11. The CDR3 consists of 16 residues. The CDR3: CASSFRWLAASNEQFF. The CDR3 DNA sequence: TGTGCCAGCAGCTTCAGGTGGCTAGCGGCATCCAATGAGCAGTTCTTC.

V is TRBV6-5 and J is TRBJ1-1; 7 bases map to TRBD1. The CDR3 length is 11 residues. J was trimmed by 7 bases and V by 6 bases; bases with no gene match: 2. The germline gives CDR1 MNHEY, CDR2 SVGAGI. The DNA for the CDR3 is TGTGCCAGCAGGCAGGGGGTTGAAGCTTTCTTT. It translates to CASRQGVEAFF.

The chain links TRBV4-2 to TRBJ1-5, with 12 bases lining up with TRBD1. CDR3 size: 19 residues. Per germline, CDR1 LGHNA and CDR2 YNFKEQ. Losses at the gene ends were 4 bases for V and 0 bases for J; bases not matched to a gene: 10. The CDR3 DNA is TGTGCCAGCAGCCGAACCGGGACAGGGGGCCCCTATAGCAATCAGCCCCAGCATTTT. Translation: CASSRTGTGGPYSNQPQHF.

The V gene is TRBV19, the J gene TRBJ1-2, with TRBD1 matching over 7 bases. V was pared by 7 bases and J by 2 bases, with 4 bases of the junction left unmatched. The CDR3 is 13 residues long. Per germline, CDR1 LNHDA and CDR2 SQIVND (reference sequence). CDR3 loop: CASKEGANYGYTF. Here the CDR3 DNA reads TGTGCCAGTAAAGAGGGGGCAAACTATGGCTACACCTTC. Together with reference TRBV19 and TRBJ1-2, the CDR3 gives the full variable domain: DGGITQSPKYLFRKEGQNVTLSCEQNLNHDAMYWYRQDPGQGLRLIYYSQIVNDFQKGDIAEGYSVSREKKESFPLTVTSAQKNPTAFYLCASKEGANYGYTFGSGTRLTVV.